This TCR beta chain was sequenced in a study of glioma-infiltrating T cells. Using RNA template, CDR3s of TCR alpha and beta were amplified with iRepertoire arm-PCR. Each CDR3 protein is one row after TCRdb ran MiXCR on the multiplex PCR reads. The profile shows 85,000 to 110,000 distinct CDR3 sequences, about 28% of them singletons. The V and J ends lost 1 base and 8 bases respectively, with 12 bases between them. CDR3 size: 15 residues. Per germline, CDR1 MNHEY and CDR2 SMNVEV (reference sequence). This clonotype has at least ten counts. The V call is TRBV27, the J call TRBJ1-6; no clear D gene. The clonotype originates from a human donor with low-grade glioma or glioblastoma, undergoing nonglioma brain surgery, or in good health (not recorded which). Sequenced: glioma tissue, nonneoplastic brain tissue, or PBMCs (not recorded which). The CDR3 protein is CASSLWAAGHSPLHF. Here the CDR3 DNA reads TGTGCCAGCAGTTTATGGGCAGCCGGACATTCACCCCTCCACTTT.